Listed below are T cell receptor beta chains from one sample, sequenced in a study of T cell repertoires in cytomegalovirus infection. The antigens for these receptors are not known. One entry per CDR3 protein, called by TCRdb with MiXCR from the reads. The table shows roughly 500,000 distinct CDR3 sequences, with 42% occurring only once. Sequencing used cultured PBMCs, obtained from culture after CMV antigen stimulation. These receptors all come from a human donor in good health (CMV status not recorded). Some clones in this sample may be carry-over from other donors' samples. The CDR3 runs from the conserved cysteine through the conserved F or W. D genes are given only for firm matches.

D | J | V | CDR3
NA | TRBJ2-3 | TRBV20-1 | CSAREGSTSTDTQYF
NA | TRBJ1-1 | TRBV6-2/TRBV6-3 | CAGSRGDTEAFF
NA | TRBJ2-3 | TRBV7-4 | CASRYVGPSADTQYF
TRBD1 | TRBJ1-2 | TRBV10-3 | CAINRDRVGYGYTF
TRBD1 | TRBJ2-7 | TRBV7-2 | CASRLKSRQGPYEQYF
NA | TRBJ2-1 | TRBV20-1 | CSARDLSGSSYNEQFF
TRBD1 | TRBJ1-1 | TRBV7-6 | CASSLGFGTDLEAFF
NA | TRBJ1-1 | TRBV15 | CATSRVAGAEPFF
TRBD2 | TRBJ2-3 | TRBV7-6 | CASSFQLAGATDTQYF
NA | TRBJ1-1 | TRBV7-9 | CASSLKVEAFF
NA | TRBJ2-7 | TRBV6-5 | CASSYRAGREQYF
NA | TRBJ1-5 | TRBV20-1 | CSARGTPGQPQHF
NA | TRBJ2-3 | TRBV11-2 | CASSRQYRTDTQYF
NA | TRBJ1-3 | TRBV7-2 | CASSVWTLGNTIYF
TRBD1 | TRBJ2-7 | TRBV7-2 | CASSLGQATTYEQYF
NA | TRBJ1-1 | TRBV19 | CASSLTADYTEAFF
TRBD1 | TRBJ1-2 | TRBV29-1 | CSVLDRVYGYTF
TRBD2 | TRBJ2-3 | TRBV5-6 | CASSLPRLAVHGTQYF
NA | TRBJ1-2 | TRBV2 | CASSPGAGGGYTF
TRBD1 | TRBJ1-1 | TRBV7-6 | CASSSYRGDSAFF
NA | TRBJ1-1 | TRBV28 | CASSHEQLTTEAFF
TRBD1 | TRBJ1-1 | TRBV7-9 | CASSSNRDRNTEAFF
TRBD2 | TRBJ2-3 | TRBV20-1 | CSAYRDRVTSGSHTDTQYF
NA | TRBJ2-5 | TRBV12-3/TRBV12-4 | CASSFSGKETQYF
TRBD2 | TRBJ2-5 | TRBV19 | CASSPGGARMSETQYF
NA | TRBJ2-7 | TRBV4-1 | CASSQDLRGGEQYF
NA | TRBJ2-2 | TRBV7-6 | CASSPEGGELFF
NA | TRBJ2-5 | TRBV20-1 | CSARSEGPETQYF
NA | TRBJ1-1 | TRBV6-5 | CASSYSYSSRNTEAFF